The TCR beta chain described here comes from a study of T cell responses to AZD1222 COVID-19 vaccine. General study results and limits: Unmutated variant regions are reportedly the target of nearly half of TCRs that are spike-specific. Once two AZD1222 doses were given, Spike-specific TCR breadth and depth went up.

A remark on this clone: The antigen is unknown.

The method was immunoSEQ multiplex PCR; TCRdb's version includes in-frame clones alone and lacks a portion of them. The table lists 80,000 to 90,000 clones, 85% to 90% of them singletons. The CDR3 consists of 16 residues. Sample: peripheral blood, taken 28 days after the second AZD1222 dose. This clonotype originated in an adult who received the AZD1222 COVID-19 vaccine. The chain combines TRBV21-1 with TRBJ2-7; TRBD2 was called by the table and not checked on the DNA. TRBV21-1 is noted as a pseudogene. The CDR3 DNA is TGTGCCAGCAGCAAAGCAGGGCGGGGCGAATCCTACGAGCAGTACTTC. This codes for CASSKAGRGESYEQYF.